This is a list of T cell receptor beta chains from one sample in a study of OX40 agonist ivuxolimab in advanced cancers. Some clones are missing from TCRdb's copy, which holds only in-frame ones; the method was immunoSEQ multiplex PCR. The data show roughly 30,000 clones, with 86% seen just once and around 31% held by the top ten. Sequencing was performed on CD4+ or CD8+ T cells sorted from blood, taken in a trial of the OX40 agonist ivuxolimab. Receptor source: an adult with an advanced solid tumor such as melanoma, head and neck, liver or kidney cancer. The CDR3 runs from the conserved cysteine through the conserved F or W. Fields, in order: J gene, V gene, CDR3 protein.

J gene: TRBJ1-1; V gene: TRBV9; CDR3 protein: CASSPTGGEAFF
J gene: TRBJ2-2; V gene: TRBV27; CDR3 protein: CASSTTGELFF
J gene: TRBJ2-1; V gene: TRBV27; CDR3 protein: CASARGGEGNEQFF
J gene: TRBJ2-7; V gene: TRBV5-5; CDR3 protein: CASSLAWDRGNEQYF
J gene: TRBJ1-1; V gene: TRBV2; CDR3 protein: CASPGGRVTEAFF
J gene: TRBJ1-1; V gene: TRBV13; CDR3 protein: CASSLTNQNRPEAFF
J gene: TRBJ2-1; V gene: TRBV7-2; CDR3 protein: CASSSPLAGATYNEQFF
J gene: TRBJ1-4; V gene: TRBV28; CDR3 protein: CASSWSAENEKLFF
J gene: TRBJ1-2; V gene: TRBV5-1; CDR3 protein: CASSLGTGGYGYTF
J gene: TRBJ1-5; V gene: TRBV7-8; CDR3 protein: CASSLVGQGLYQPQHF
J gene: TRBJ2-3; V gene: TRBV11-2; CDR3 protein: CASSATGRIGDTDTQYF
J gene: TRBJ2-7; V gene: TRBV14; CDR3 protein: CASSQDEVFYEQYF
J gene: TRBJ2-3; V gene: TRBV27; CDR3 protein: CASKSRQGGWTTDTQYF
J gene: TRBJ2-3; V gene: TRBV27; CDR3 protein: CASQNATGLPDTQYF
J gene: TRBJ1-2; V gene: TRBV7-6; CDR3 protein: CASSLGTGYGYTF
J gene: TRBJ1-3; V gene: TRBV2; CDR3 protein: CASRSIGADTIYF
J gene: TRBJ2-1; V gene: TRBV12-5; CDR3 protein: CASGSEYEQFF
J gene: TRBJ2-3; V gene: TRBV21-1; CDR3 protein: CASSVPGLKWIDTQYF
J gene: TRBJ1-6; V gene: TRBV13; CDR3 protein: CASSLGDRGVSPLHF
J gene: TRBJ2-7; V gene: TRBV27; CDR3 protein: CASSLRGREQYF
J gene: TRBJ2-7; V gene: TRBV5-4; CDR3 protein: CASSTPGQAYEQYF
J gene: TRBJ2-5; V gene: TRBV18; CDR3 protein: CASSPPARAETQYF
J gene: TRBJ1-1; V gene: TRBV19; CDR3 protein: CASTHGPEAFF
J gene: TRBJ1-2; V gene: TRBV6-1; CDR3 protein: CASSEQGTDGYTF
J gene: TRBJ2-4; V gene: TRBV18; CDR3 protein: CASSNGTPGAKNIQYF
J gene: TRBJ2-7; V gene: TRBV29-1; CDR3 protein: CSVGGRGRDRGSYEQYF
J gene: TRBJ2-2; V gene: TRBV7-6; CDR3 protein: CASSFGGDSGELFF
J gene: TRBJ2-7; V gene: TRBV9; CDR3 protein: CASSSPGRDRDYEQYF
J gene: TRBJ2-2; V gene: TRBV13; CDR3 protein: CSLSRNTGELFF
J gene: TRBJ2-1; V gene: TRBV27; CDR3 protein: CASSLWQRHNEQFF
J gene: TRBJ2-5; V gene: TRBV5-6; CDR3 protein: CASSLGRGSETQYF
J gene: TRBJ2-7; V gene: TRBV7-2; CDR3 protein: CASSLEGLSSYEQYF
J gene: TRBJ2-5; V gene: TRBV5-4; CDR3 protein: CASSLGVSGGGETQYF
J gene: TRBJ1-2; V gene: TRBV25-1; CDR3 protein: CASSESQGPANYGYTF
J gene: TRBJ2-7; V gene: TRBV28; CDR3 protein: CASSGTSGSPPAYEQYF
J gene: TRBJ1-1; V gene: TRBV13; CDR3 protein: CASSSKGTEAFF
J gene: TRBJ1-1; V gene: TRBV10-2; CDR3 protein: CASSAVLNTEAFF
J gene: TRBJ1-1; V gene: TRBV29-1; CDR3 protein: CSVLTGSLNTEAFF
J gene: TRBJ2-3; V gene: TRBV2; CDR3 protein: CASASTDTQYF
J gene: TRBJ2-3; V gene: TRBV7-9; CDR3 protein: CASSFTSGYTDTQYF
J gene: TRBJ2-7; V gene: TRBV6-5; CDR3 protein: CASSYSTGGIEQYF
J gene: TRBJ2-1; V gene: TRBV13; CDR3 protein: CASSLDGQGYNEQFF
J gene: TRBJ2-7; V gene: TRBV19; CDR3 protein: CASSNTGIAYEQYF
J gene: TRBJ2-7; V gene: TRBV5-1; CDR3 protein: CASSLAGTAPYEQYF
J gene: TRBJ2-1; V gene: TRBV13; CDR3 protein: CASMGAGGAYNEQFF
J gene: TRBJ2-5; V gene: TRBV6-1; CDR3 protein: CASSEEALAYQETQYF
J gene: TRBJ1-1; V gene: TRBV19; CDR3 protein: CASIPGTGGLNTEAFF
J gene: TRBJ2-7; V gene: TRBV6-1; CDR3 protein: CASNILTLEQYF
J gene: TRBJ1-2; V gene: TRBV27; CDR3 protein: CASKPHPTGGYGYTF
J gene: TRBJ2-1; V gene: TRBV7-8; CDR3 protein: CASSLVGVPEQFF